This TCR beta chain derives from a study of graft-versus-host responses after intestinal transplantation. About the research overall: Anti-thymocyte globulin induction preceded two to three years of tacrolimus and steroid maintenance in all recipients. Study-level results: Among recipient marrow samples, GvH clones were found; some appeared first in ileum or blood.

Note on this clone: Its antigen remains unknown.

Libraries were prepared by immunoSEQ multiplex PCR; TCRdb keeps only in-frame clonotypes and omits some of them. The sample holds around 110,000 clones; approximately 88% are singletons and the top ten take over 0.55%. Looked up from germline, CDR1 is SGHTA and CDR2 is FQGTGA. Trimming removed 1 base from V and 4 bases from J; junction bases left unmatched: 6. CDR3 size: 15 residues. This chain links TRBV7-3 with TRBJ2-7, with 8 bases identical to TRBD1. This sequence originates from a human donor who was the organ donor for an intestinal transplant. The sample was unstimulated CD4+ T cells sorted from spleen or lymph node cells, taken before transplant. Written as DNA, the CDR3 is TGTGCCAGCAGCTTAAGATCAGGGGGCAATTACGAGCAGTACTTC. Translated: CASSLRSGGNYEQYF.